The 5 T cell receptor beta chains below come from one sample, sequenced in a study of cytomegalovirus exposure and HLA in healthy donors. The PCR ran on 60 Vbeta and 13 Jbeta primers. Repertoires were generated with immunoSEQ multiplex PCR, while TCRdb's copy carries only in-frame clones and drops some. This table holds some 170,000 clones, over 75% found once. Sequenced input: PBMCs. All receptors derive from a man aged 40-49 years in good health and CMV-seropositive.

The genes are TRBV9 and TRBJ2-1, with TRBD2 matching 11 bases. The V gene end was trimmed by 3 bases and the J gene end by 7 bases; junction bases not matched to a gene: 9. The CDR3 has 16 amino acids. The V gene's germline CDR1 is SGDLS and CDR2 YYNGEE. The CDR3 spells CASSAVLAGAENEQFF. The CDR3 bases are TGTGCCAGCAGCGCCGTACTAGCGGGAGCTGAGAATGAGCAGTTCTTC.

The CDR3 DNA is TGTGCCAGCAGCTTGACCCTAACGGGACAGGGGTACGAGCAGTACTTC. It codes for CASSLTLTGQGYEQYF. This chain joins TRBV11-2 and TRBJ2-7; 10 nucleotides match TRBD1. Trimming at V came to 3 bases and at J to 4 bases, leaving 9 bases not matched to a gene. This CDR3 comprises 16 residues. Germline V lookup: CDR1 SGHAT, CDR2 FQNNGV.

Concerning this clone itself: The junction does not match germline at one end; this may be a read error. CDR3 coding DNA: TGCAGCGTTGCAGGGGGCCCTCCAAACAGTCAGTACTTC. Translation: CSVAGGPPNSQYF. The J gene is TRBJ2-4, the V gene TRBV29-1, with 8 nucleotides matching TRBD1. The CDR3 runs 13 residues. Germline V lookup: CDR1 SQVTM, CDR2 ANQGSEA.

The J gene is TRBJ1-5, the V gene TRBV29-1, with TRBD1 matching over 8 bases. The CDR3 totals 13 residues. The J segment lost 3 bases and the V segment lost 6 bases, leaving 4 bases of the junction unmatched. Germline-derived CDR1 and CDR2 are SQVTM and ANQGSEA. The chain's CDR3 is CSVRGQDNQPQHF. The CDR3 DNA sequence: TGCAGCGTGAGGGGACAGGACAATCAGCCCCAGCATTTT.

This chain connects TRBV28 to TRBJ1-1; D unresolved. This CDR3 has 11 residues. CDR1 is MDHEN and CDR2 is SYDVKM in the germline V gene. Between the trimmed V and J ends, which lost 3 bases and 5 bases, there was a span of 4 bases. The CDR3 DNA is TGTGCCAGCAGTTTCCGGACTGAAGCTTTCTTT. Protein: CASSFRTEAFF.